These 7 T cell receptor beta chains share one sample of origin, sequenced in a study of shared clonotypes between healthy human individuals. Data came from immunoSEQ multiplex PCR; TCRdb stores just in-frame clones and leaves some out. The sample consists of roughly 500,000 clones, 76% of them appearing once. Input material: PBMCs. These receptors were obtained from a woman between 35 and 50 years old in good health. Some clones in this sample may be carry-over from other donors' samples.

This clone was seen repeatedly, ten times or more. The V call is TRBV4-1, the J call TRBJ2-2, with D unclear. The CDR3 has 13 amino acids. Trimming took 4 bases from V and 6 from J, leaving 9 bases between them. Per the germline V gene, CDR1 is MGHRA and CDR2 is YSYEKL. CDR3 protein: CASSRWPSGELFF. The CDR3 coding sequence is TGCGCCAGCAGCCGGTGGCCTTCCGGGGAGCTGTTTTTT.

With regard to this clone: A read error is the likely source, as a far larger clone sits one nucleotide away. V and J are TRBV10-3 and TRBJ2-1, with TRBD2 identical over 9 bases. Germline loops: CDR1 ENHRY, CDR2 SYGVKD. The CDR3 loop spans 14 amino acids. The CDR3 DNA is TGTGCCGTCAGCGGGACTAGCCTGGGCAATGAGCAGTTCTTC. Amino acids: CAVSGTSLGNEQFF.

In its sample, this clone was seen many times. This sample also contains other DNA sequences that code for the same CDR3. The genes are TRBV4-2 and TRBJ2-6, with D unclear. The CDR3 runs to 16 residues. CDR1 is LGHNA and CDR2 is YNFKEQ in the germline V gene. Trimming shortened V by 2 bases and J by 0 bases, and 8 bases separated the two germline ends. CDR3 residues: CASSQTESSGANVLTF. The DNA for the CDR3 is TGTGCCAGCAGCCAAACGGAGAGCTCTGGGGCCAACGTCCTGACTTTC.

Details on this clone: A much larger clone sits a single nucleotide away, making a read error possible. Other DNA sequences in the same sample also yield this CDR3. J is TRBJ2-3 and V is TRBV6-5; TRBD1 aligns across 9 bases. There are 16 residues in the CDR3. The germline gives CDR1 MNHEY, CDR2 SVGAGI. Trimming cost V 1 base and J 6 bases; bases outside gene matches: 8. The CDR3 region is CASSYYPGQGQDTQYF. CDR3 nucleotides: TGTGCCAGCAGTTACTATCCGGGACAGGGTCAGGATACGCAGTATTTT.

The chain joins TRBV7-8 to TRBJ1-1; TRBD1 matches at 12 bases. This CDR3 is 16 amino acids long. Per the germline V gene, CDR1 is SGHVS and CDR2 is FQNEAQ. The DNA of the CDR3 is TGTGCTACCAACTCCGGGACAGGGGGCGGGAGCACTGAAGCTTTCTTT. Translation gives CATNSGTGGGSTEAFF.

J is TRBJ2-7 and V is TRBV27, with unresolved D. The CDR3 has 13 residues. V gave up 5 bases and J gave up 1 base, with 9 bases separating them. CDR1 MNHEY and CDR2 SMNVEV come from the germline V gene (reference sequence). The CDR3 spells CASSKDLSYEQYF. CDR3 DNA: TGTGCCAGCAGTAAGGACCTGTCCTACGAGCAGTACTTC.

The chain uses TRBV7-3 and TRBJ2-2, with D possibly being TRBD2 (5 bases). The V and J ends lost 3 bases and 2 bases respectively, with 10 bases between them. Germline values: CDR1 SGHTA, CDR2 FQGTGA. The CDR3 has 15 residues. The CDR3 sequence is CASSLGGPNTGELFF. For the CDR3, the DNA is TGTGCCAGCAGCTTGGGCGGGCCTAACACCGGGGAGCTGTTTTTT.